This TCR beta chain appears in the sequencing data of a study of cytomegalovirus exposure and HLA in healthy donors. General study points: Cytomegalovirus-associated status was assigned to about 150 TCR beta chains.

Comments on this clone: As yet, its antigen is unknown.

A multiplex PCR was run with 60 Vbeta primers and 13 Jbeta primers. This table comes from immunoSEQ multiplex PCR, and its TCRdb copy is limited to in-frame clones, with some not included. The listing records 150,000 to 200,000 clones. These donors counted as nominally healthy when sampled, but unrecorded immune exposures were likely. Germline V gives CDR1 MNHNY, CDR2 SVGAGI (reference sequence). The CDR3 loop spans 15 amino acids. V lost 6 bases to trimming and J lost 0 bases, with 12 bases between them. This sequence originates from a man aged 30 to 39 in good health and CMV-seronegative. Sample: PBMCs. The chain combines TRBV6-6 with TRBJ1-3; no clear D gene. The CDR3 DNA reads TGTGCCAGCAGCCAGACTCAAGGCTCTGGAAACACCATATATTTT. This encodes CASSQTQGSGNTIYF.